This T cell receptor (beta chain) was sequenced for a study of blood T cell repertoires in COVID-19. Overall study: There were acute and convalescent COVID-19 samples, and they came from the United States, Italy and Spain.

Clinical histories supplied by participants themselves formed the basis of cohort assignment. TCRdb's copy holds only in-frame clones and misses some; the assay was immunoSEQ multiplex PCR. The table lists over 350,000 clones, roughly 88% of them singletons. The V gene's germline CDR1 is PRHDT and CDR2 FYEKMQ (reference sequence). J gave up 4 bases and V 0 bases, and 14 bases lay outside the gene matches. CDR3 size: 20 residues. The receptor was isolated from a woman in her twenties or thirties with acute COVID-19. Material: PBMCs or T cells enriched from blood (not recorded which). The chain links TRBV13 to TRBJ2-3, with 12 nucleotides matching TRBD2. The CDR3 protein is CASSLGPTRLAGERADTQYF. The CDR3 nucleotides read TGTGCCAGCAGCTTAGGCCCCACCCGACTAGCGGGGGAGAGGGCAGATACGCAGTATTTT.